One and the same sample provided the 23 T cell receptor beta chains below, sequenced in a study of control samples from healthy donors and cancer patients. Profiling relied on immunoSEQ multiplex PCR, and the TCRdb table lists in-frame clones only, not all of them. The sample has roughly 160,000 clones, roughly 94% seen once. The sample was PBMCs. Source of these receptors: a man aged 55 to 70 with colorectal cancer.

A word on this clone: At one end the junction does not follow the germline gene, possibly because of a read error. The gene calls are TRBV9 and TRBJ2-1; TRBD2 matches at 9 bases. This CDR3 has 18 amino acids. Germline V gene sequence: CDR1 SGDLS, CDR2 YYNGEE. The CDR3 spells CASTTDSRGGLSNNEQFF. CDR3 sequence (DNA): TGTGCCAGCACCACAGACTCGCGGGGGGGCCTCTCCAACAATGAGCAGTTCTTC.

J is TRBJ1-1 and V is TRBV10-3; D ambiguous. The V gene lost 4 bases and the J gene lost 5 bases, with 11 bases spanning the gap. Germline CDR1 reads ENHRY; CDR2 reads SYGVKD. This CDR3 is built from 13 residues. The CDR3 loop reads CAISVTPGTEAFF. The CDR3 DNA is TGTGCCATCAGTGTTACCCCCGGGACTGAAGCTTTCTTT.

This chain links TRBV6-5 with TRBJ1-2; 9 bases align to TRBD1. V shed 0 bases, J shed 7 bases, and the junction held 6 bases outside the gene matches. This CDR3 contains 15 residues. Germline CDR1 reads MNHEY; CDR2 reads SVGAGI. The chain's CDR3 is CASSYSKQGAFGYTF. CDR3 sequence (DNA): TGTGCCAGCAGTTACTCGAAACAGGGGGCGTTTGGCTACACCTTC.

This chain links TRBV18 with TRBJ2-7; 9 bases agree with TRBD1. The CDR3 sequence is 13 residues long. Per the germline V gene, CDR1 is KGHSH and CDR2 is LQKENI. V gave up 3 bases and J gave up 5 bases; unmatched junction bases: 2. CDR3 sequence (DNA): TGTGCCAGCTCACCGGGACAGGGACACGAGCAGTACTTC. The encoded protein is CASSPGQGHEQYF.

This chain uses TRBV7-2 with TRBJ2-7; the D is unclear. V shed 2 bases and J shed 3 bases, with 5 bases lying between them. This CDR3 is built from 12 residues. Germline CDR1 and CDR2: SGHTA and FQGNSA. CDR3: CASSLTDYEQYF. The DNA of the CDR3 is TGTGCCAGCAGCTTAACGGACTACGAGCAGTACTTC.

The CDR3, as DNA: TGCAGTGCTAGTAGGCAGAATCAGCCCCAGCATTTT. This codes for CSASRQNQPQHF. The V gene is TRBV20-1, the J gene TRBJ1-5; no clear D. CDR1 and CDR2 from the germline V gene are DFQATT and SNEGSKA (reference sequence). Trimming left V 3 bases short and J 4 bases short, with 7 bases between. CDR3 length: 12 residues.

This clone was detected only once. The chain recombines TRBV9 with TRBJ2-4; D may be TRBD2 (5 bases). CDR1 is SGDLS, CDR2 YYNGEE, per germline. The CDR3 length is 12 residues. Trimming pared 4 bases from V and 7 bases from J, leaving 9 bases between. Here the CDR3 DNA reads TGTGCCAGCAGCCCGGGAACGAACATTCAGTACTTC. Amino acid sequence: CASSPGTNIQYF.

The rearrangement joins TRBV5-1 to TRBJ2-1; D possibly corresponds to TRBD2 (5 bases). V shed 5 bases and J shed 6 bases, with 6 bases lying between them. From germline, CDR1 is SGHRS and CDR2 YFSETQ. The CDR3 is 11 amino acids. CDR3 nucleotides: TGCGCCAGCAGGGGGAGCAATGAGCAGTTCTTC. Its protein is CASRGSNEQFF.

V and J are TRBV19 and TRBJ1-1; TRBD1 matches at 10 bases. V gave up 5 bases and J gave up 4 bases; unmatched junction bases: 10. Germline-derived CDR1 and CDR2 are LNHDA and SQIVND (reference sequence). The CDR3 runs 16 residues. The CDR3 protein is CASSPGTGVLGTEAFF. In nucleotides, the CDR3 is TGTGCCAGTAGTCCAGGGACAGGGGTTTTGGGCACTGAAGCTTTCTTT.

This chain connects TRBV6-2 or TRBV6-3 to TRBJ2-4; 10 positions agree with TRBD1. V trimming: 1 base; J trimming: 6 bases; junction bases outside the gene matches: 6. Germline CDR1 is MNHEY and CDR2 is SVGEGT. The CDR3 covers 16 residues. The CDR3 bases are TGTGCCAGCAGTTACTATGACAGGGGGCATGGAAACATTCAGTACTTC. It specifies CASSYYDRGHGNIQYF.

The genes are TRBV27 and TRBJ2-3; D remains unclear. Germline V gene data show CDR1 as MNHEY and CDR2 as SMNVEV (reference sequence). This CDR3 region has 14 residues. Trimming removed 6 bases at V and 2 bases at J, with 12 bases between. The CDR3 sequence: CASRGPSITDTQYF. The CDR3 region has the DNA TGTGCCAGCAGGGGCCCTAGTATCACAGATACGCAGTATTTT.

V usage is TRBV20-1 and J usage is TRBJ2-1; D gene ambiguous. Trimming left V 0 bases short and J 8 bases short, with 5 bases between. This CDR3 comprises 11 residues. From germline, CDR1 is DFQATT and CDR2 SNEGSKA (reference sequence). The CDR3 region has the DNA TGCAGTGCTAGAGATAGGGATGAGCAGTTCTTC. As protein: CSARDRDEQFF.

This chain uses TRBV9 with TRBJ2-1; possible D gene TRBD2, 7 bases. In germline, CDR1 is SGDLS, CDR2 YYNGEE. The CDR3 has 17 amino acids. V was trimmed by 0 bases and J by 0 bases, leaving 13 bases between them. The CDR3 reads CASSVGAGAFSYNEQFF. CDR3 nucleotide sequence: TGTGCCAGCAGCGTAGGGGCGGGGGCCTTCTCCTACAATGAGCAGTTCTTC.

This chain joins TRBV9 and TRBJ1-3; D remains unclear. Germline V gene sequence: CDR1 SGDLS, CDR2 YYNGEE. Trimming removed 3 bases at V and 4 bases at J, with 11 bases between. The length of the CDR3 is 14 residues. The CDR3 sequence: CASSAERVGNTIYF. Written as DNA, the CDR3 is TGTGCCAGCAGCGCTGAAAGGGTCGGAAACACCATATATTTT.

This clone is a singleton in its sample. The chain is built from TRBV6-6 and TRBJ2-3; 13 nucleotides line up with TRBD2. CDR1 is MNHNY and CDR2 is SVGAGI in the germline V gene (reference sequence). Trimming at V came to 5 bases and at J to 0 bases, leaving 17 bases not matched to a gene. This CDR3 is 21 amino acids long. CDR3 nucleotide sequence: TGTGCCAGCAGTCGAAACTCCCCGGGACTAGCGGGGCACGCTAGCACAGATACGCAGTATTTT. This codes for CASSRNSPGLAGHASTDTQYF.

In DNA form, the CDR3 reads TGTGCCAGCAGCTTAGAGGGGGTAGGCACTGAAGCTTTCTTT. As protein: CASSLEGVGTEAFF. V gene TRBV11-2 combines with J gene TRBJ1-1; TRBD1 is a possible D gene (5 bases). The CDR3 covers 14 residues. CDR1 is SGHAT and CDR2 is FQNNGV in the germline V gene. The ends were cut back, 0 bases at V and 4 bases at J, with 9 bases in the middle.

The gene calls are TRBV6-1 and TRBJ1-5; D is undetermined. Trimming removed 2 bases from V and 4 bases from J, with 12 bases in between. The CDR3 is made up of 15 amino acids. Per germline, CDR1 MNHNS and CDR2 SASEGT. The CDR3 region is CASSELPGTNQPQHF. CDR3 nucleotide sequence: TGTGCCAGCAGTGAATTACCGGGCACAAATCAGCCCCAGCATTTT.

This chain links TRBV10-3 with TRBJ1-4; tentatively, D is TRBD1 (6 bases). The CDR3 runs to 14 residues. V lost 4 bases and J 4 bases, leaving 10 bases between the germline ends. Germline V gene sequence: CDR1 ENHRY, CDR2 SYGVKD. The CDR3 sequence is CAISASGHNEKLFF. CDR3 nucleotide sequence: TGTGCCATCAGTGCCTCGGGACATAATGAAAAACTGTTTTTT.

Only one count was recorded for this clone. The chain carries TRBV3-1 (or the pseudogene TRBV3-2) and TRBJ2-7; D unclear. V was shortened by 0 bases and J by 0 bases, with 6 bases between the two germline ends. This CDR3 comprises 14 residues. The germline V gene encodes CDR1 LGHDT and CDR2 YNNKEL (reference sequence). This CDR3 reads CASSQDASSYEQYF. The CDR3 nucleotides are TGTGCCAGCAGCCAAGACGCGAGCTCCTACGAGCAGTACTTC.

The J gene is TRBJ2-7, the V gene TRBV6-1; D is possibly TRBD2 (6 bases). There are 20 residues in the CDR3. Germline V gives CDR1 MNHNS, CDR2 SASEGT. V was trimmed by 3 bases and J by 0 bases, leaving 27 bases between them. The CDR3 loop is CASSDQLLGRGKAYSYEQYF. The CDR3 nucleotides are TGTGCCAGCAGTGATCAACTCCTCGGGCGGGGAAAGGCCTACTCCTACGAGCAGTACTTC.

V is TRBV19 and J is TRBJ1-1; D is uncertain. The CDR3 runs to 14 residues. V lost 5 bases, J lost 0 bases, and 10 bases lay in between. Germline values: CDR1 LNHDA, CDR2 SQIVND (reference sequence). The CDR3 loop is CASSLGPMNTEAFF. The CDR3 coding sequence is TGTGCCAGTAGTCTCGGACCGATGAACACTGAAGCTTTCTTT.

The chain combines TRBV4-3 with TRBJ1-6, with D possibly TRBD1 on 6 matching bases. The CDR3 contains 15 residues. V shed 0 bases and J shed 9 bases, with 12 bases lying between them. Germline CDR1 reads LGHNA; CDR2 reads YSLEER. The CDR3 is CASSQEGARGSPLHF. In DNA form, the CDR3 reads TGCGCCAGCAGCCAAGAGGGGGCCCGTGGTTCACCCCTCCACTTT.

The gene calls are TRBV2 and TRBJ2-1; 8 positions match TRBD2. Per the germline V gene, CDR1 is SNHLY and CDR2 is FYNNEI. CDR3 length: 17 amino acids. Losses at the gene ends were 0 bases for V and 4 bases for J; bases not matched to a gene: 8. The DNA for the CDR3 is TGTGCCAGCAGTGAAGCGGAGGCGGGGGGCGGGTACAATGAGCAGTTCTTC. Protein product: CASSEAEAGGGYNEQFF.